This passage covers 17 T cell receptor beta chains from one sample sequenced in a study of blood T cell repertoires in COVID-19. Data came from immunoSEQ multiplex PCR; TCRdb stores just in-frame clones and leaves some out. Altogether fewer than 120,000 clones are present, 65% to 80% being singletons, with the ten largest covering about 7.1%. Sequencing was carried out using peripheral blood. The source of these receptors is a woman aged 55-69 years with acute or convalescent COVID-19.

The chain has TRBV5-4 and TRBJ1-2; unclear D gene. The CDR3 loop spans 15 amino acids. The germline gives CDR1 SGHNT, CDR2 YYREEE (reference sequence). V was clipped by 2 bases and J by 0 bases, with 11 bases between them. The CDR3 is CASSFSRDPNYGYTF. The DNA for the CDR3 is TGTGCCAGCAGCTTTTCGAGAGATCCTAACTATGGCTACACCTTC.

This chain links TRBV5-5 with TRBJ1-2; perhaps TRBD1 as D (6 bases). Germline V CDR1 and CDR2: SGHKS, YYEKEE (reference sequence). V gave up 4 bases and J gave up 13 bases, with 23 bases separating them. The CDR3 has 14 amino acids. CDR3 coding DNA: TGTGCCAGCAGCCTAGAGGGACCGCATTTAGGGGGCACCTTC. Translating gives CASSLEGPHLGGTF.

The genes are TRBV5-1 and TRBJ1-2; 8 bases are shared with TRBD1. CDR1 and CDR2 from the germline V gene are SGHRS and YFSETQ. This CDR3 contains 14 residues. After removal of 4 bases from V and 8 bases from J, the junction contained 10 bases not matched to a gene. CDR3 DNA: TGCGCCAGCAGCATCGGACAGGGCCCTTACGGCTACACCTTC. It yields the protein CASSIGQGPYGYTF.

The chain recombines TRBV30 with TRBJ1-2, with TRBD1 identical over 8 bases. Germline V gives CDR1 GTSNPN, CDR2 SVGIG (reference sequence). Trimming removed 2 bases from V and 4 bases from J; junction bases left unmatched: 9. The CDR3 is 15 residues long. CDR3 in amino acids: CAWSQTGAIAYGYTF. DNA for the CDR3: TGTGCCTGGAGTCAGACAGGGGCGATCGCCTATGGCTACACCTTC.

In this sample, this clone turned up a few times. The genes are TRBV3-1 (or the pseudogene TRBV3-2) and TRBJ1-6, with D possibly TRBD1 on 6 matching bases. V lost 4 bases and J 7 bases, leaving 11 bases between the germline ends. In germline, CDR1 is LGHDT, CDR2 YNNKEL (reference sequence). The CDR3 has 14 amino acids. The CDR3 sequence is CASSLQGENSPLHF. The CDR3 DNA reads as TGTGCCAGCAGCCTACAGGGAGAGAATTCACCCCTCCACTTT.

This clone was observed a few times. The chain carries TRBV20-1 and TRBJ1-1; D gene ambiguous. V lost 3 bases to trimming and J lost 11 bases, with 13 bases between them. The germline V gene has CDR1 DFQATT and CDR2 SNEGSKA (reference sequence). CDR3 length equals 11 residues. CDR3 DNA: TGCAGTGCTAGCGCGGGATCTAAGGCTTTCTTT. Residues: CSASAGSKAFF.

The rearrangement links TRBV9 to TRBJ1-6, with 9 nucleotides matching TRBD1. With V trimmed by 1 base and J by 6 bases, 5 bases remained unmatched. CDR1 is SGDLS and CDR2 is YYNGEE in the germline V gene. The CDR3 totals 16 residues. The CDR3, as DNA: TGTGCCAGCAGCGTATCGCCGGGACAGGGTAATTCACCCCTCCACTTT. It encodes CASSVSPGQGNSPLHF.

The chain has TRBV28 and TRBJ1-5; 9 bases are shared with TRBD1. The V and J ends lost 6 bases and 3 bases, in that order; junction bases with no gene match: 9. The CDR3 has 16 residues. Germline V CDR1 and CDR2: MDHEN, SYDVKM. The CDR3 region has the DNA TGTGCCAGCAGATGGAGGGGGACAGGGAACAATCAGCCCCAGCATTTT. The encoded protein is CASRWRGTGNNQPQHF.

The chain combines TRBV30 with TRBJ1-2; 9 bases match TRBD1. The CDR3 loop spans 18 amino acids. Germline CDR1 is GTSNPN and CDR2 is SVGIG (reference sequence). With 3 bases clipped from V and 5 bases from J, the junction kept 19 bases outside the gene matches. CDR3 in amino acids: CAWRPGAYRGRRVYGYTF. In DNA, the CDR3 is TGTGCCTGGAGGCCAGGAGCATACAGGGGGCGACGGGTGTATGGCTACACCTTC.

The DNA for the CDR3 is TGTGCCAGCAGCTTCTCCGGGACAGGGGTTTACAATGAGCAGTTCTTC. Translating it yields CASSFSGTGVYNEQFF. The chain employs TRBV7-2 and TRBJ2-1; 10 bases line up with TRBD1. The CDR3 is 16 amino acids. Germline CDR1 SGHTA, CDR2 FQGNSA. The J segment lost 4 bases and the V segment lost 3 bases, leaving 6 bases of the junction unmatched.

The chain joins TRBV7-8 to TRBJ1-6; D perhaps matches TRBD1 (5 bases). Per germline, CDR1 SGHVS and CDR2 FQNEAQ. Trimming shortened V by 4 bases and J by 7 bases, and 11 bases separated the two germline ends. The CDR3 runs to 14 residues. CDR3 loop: CASSSGTDNSPLHF. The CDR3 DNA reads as TGTGCCAGCAGCTCAGGGACTGACAATTCACCCCTCCACTTT.

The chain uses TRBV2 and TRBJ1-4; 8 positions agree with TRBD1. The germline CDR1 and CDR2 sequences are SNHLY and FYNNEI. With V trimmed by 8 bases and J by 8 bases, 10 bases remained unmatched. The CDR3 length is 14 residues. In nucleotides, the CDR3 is TGTGCCAGCCTGAAGGACAGGGCGTACGAAAAACTGTTTTTT. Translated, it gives CASLKDRAYEKLFF. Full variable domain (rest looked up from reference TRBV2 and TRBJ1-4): EPEVTQTPSHQVTQMGQEVILRCVPISNHLYFYWYRQILGQKVEFLVSFYNNEISEKSEIFDDQFSVERPDGSNFTLKIRSTKLEDSAMYFCASLKDRAYEKLFFGSGTQLSVL.

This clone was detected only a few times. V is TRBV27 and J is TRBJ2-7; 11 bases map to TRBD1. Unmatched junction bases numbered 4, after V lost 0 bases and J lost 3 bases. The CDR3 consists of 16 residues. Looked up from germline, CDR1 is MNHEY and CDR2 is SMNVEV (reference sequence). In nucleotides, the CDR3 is TGTGCCAGCAGTTTATCGGGGGACAGGGGGTTCTACGAGCAGTACTTC. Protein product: CASSLSGDRGFYEQYF.

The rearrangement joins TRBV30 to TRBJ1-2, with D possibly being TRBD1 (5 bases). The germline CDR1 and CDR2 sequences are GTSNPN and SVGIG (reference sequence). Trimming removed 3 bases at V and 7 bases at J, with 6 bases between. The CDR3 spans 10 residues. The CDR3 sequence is CAWRQVGYTF. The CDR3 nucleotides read TGTGCCTGGAGACAGGTTGGCTACACCTTC.

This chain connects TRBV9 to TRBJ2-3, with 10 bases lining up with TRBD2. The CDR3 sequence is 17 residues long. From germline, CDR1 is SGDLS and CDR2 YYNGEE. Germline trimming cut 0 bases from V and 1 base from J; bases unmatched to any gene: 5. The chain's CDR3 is CASSVGLTSGGTDTQYF. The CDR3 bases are TGTGCCAGCAGCGTAGGACTCACTAGCGGGGGCACAGATACGCAGTATTTT.

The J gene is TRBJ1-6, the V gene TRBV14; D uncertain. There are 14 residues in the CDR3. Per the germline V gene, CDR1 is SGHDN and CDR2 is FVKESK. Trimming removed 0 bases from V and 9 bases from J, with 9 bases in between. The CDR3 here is CASSQDHMASPLHF. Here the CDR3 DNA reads TGTGCCAGCAGCCAAGATCATATGGCTTCACCCCTCCACTTT.

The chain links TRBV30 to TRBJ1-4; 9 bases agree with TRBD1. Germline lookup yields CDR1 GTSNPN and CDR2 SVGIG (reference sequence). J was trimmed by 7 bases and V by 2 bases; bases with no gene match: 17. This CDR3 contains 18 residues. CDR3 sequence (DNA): TGTGCCTGGAGTACCGGATTTGGGACAGGGACGGCGAGTGAAAAACTGTTTTTT. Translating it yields CAWSTGFGTGTASEKLFF. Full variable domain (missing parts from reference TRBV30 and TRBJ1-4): SQTIHQWPATLVQPVGSPLSLECTVEGTSNPNLYWYRQAAGRGLQLLFYSVGIGQISSEVPQNLSASRPQDRQFILSSKKLLLSDSGFYLCAWSTGFGTGTASEKLFFGSGTQLSVL.